One and the same sample provided the 23 T cell receptor beta chains below, sequenced in a study of OX40 agonist ivuxolimab in advanced cancers. Assay used: immunoSEQ multiplex PCR; TCRdb lists only in-frame clones, some missing. The sample gives more than 55,000 clones, roughly 89% of which show up once; approximately 0.61% is in the top ten. The starting material was CD4+ or CD8+ T cells sorted from blood, obtained in a trial of the OX40 agonist ivuxolimab. The receptors come from an adult with an advanced solid tumor such as melanoma, head and neck, liver or kidney cancer.

The V call is TRBV29-1, the J call TRBJ2-3, with 7 bases aligning to TRBD1. This CDR3 spans 13 amino acids. CDR1 SQVTM and CDR2 ANQGSEA come from the germline V gene. Trimming took 3 bases from V and 3 from J; bases not matched to a gene: 3. CDR3 nucleotides: TGCAGCGTTGACTCGGGACAGACAGATACGCAGTATTTT. This translates into CSVDSGQTDTQYF.

The V call is TRBV5-1, the J call TRBJ2-3; TRBD2 matches 8 bases. There are 16 residues in the CDR3. Germline V gives CDR1 SGHRS, CDR2 YFSETQ. With 3 bases clipped from V and 4 bases from J, the junction kept 10 bases outside the gene matches. CDR3 residues: CASSSPGGAGADTQYF. CDR3 DNA: TGCGCCAGCAGCTCCCCGGGAGGGGCGGGCGCAGATACGCAGTATTTT.

This chain connects TRBV5-1 to TRBJ2-5; 11 bases are shared with TRBD2. V shed 0 bases, J shed 1 base, and the junction held 2 bases outside the gene matches. The germline gives CDR1 SGHRS, CDR2 YFSETQ. The CDR3 loop spans 16 amino acids. The CDR3 sequence is CASSLELAGVQETQYF. The CDR3 DNA reads as TGCGCCAGCAGCTTGGAACTAGCGGGAGTCCAAGAGACCCAGTACTTC.

The J gene is TRBJ2-3, the V gene TRBV7-8, with 8 bases that match TRBD2. The length of the CDR3 is 16 residues. The germline CDR1 and CDR2 sequences are SGHVS and FQNEAQ. J lost 1 base, V lost 5 bases, and 8 bases had no gene match. In DNA form, the CDR3 reads TGTGCCAGCAGCGCTACTAGCGGAATCCGCACAGATACGCAGTATTTT. Its translation is CASSATSGIRTDTQYF.

The chain joins TRBV29-1 to TRBJ2-6; 7 bases agree with TRBD1. Per the germline V gene, CDR1 is SQVTM and CDR2 is ANQGSEA. CDR3 length equals 16 residues. Trimming took 5 bases from V and 0 from J; bases not matched to a gene: 7. CDR3 loop: CSVTIGTVSGANVLTF. The CDR3 DNA is TGCAGCGTTACAATCGGGACAGTCTCTGGGGCCAACGTCCTGACTTTC.

This chain uses TRBV4-1 with TRBJ2-1; possibly TRBD1 or TRBD2 for D (7 bases each). CDR3 size: 15 residues. Germline V gene sequence: CDR1 MGHRA, CDR2 YSYEKL. V shed 5 bases and J shed 5 bases, with 16 bases lying between them. CDR3 sequence (DNA): TGCGCCAGCAGCTATCCAGGGGGGGCGGACAATGAGCAGTTCTTC. Translation gives CASSYPGGADNEQFF.

This clone has a single count. V is TRBV25-1 and J is TRBJ1-2; no definite D call. The CDR3 runs to 15 residues. The germline CDR1 and CDR2 sequences are MGHDK and SYGVNS. The ends were cut back, 0 bases at V and 6 bases at J, with 14 bases in the middle. The CDR3 loop is CASSEYEHSRNGYTF. Written as DNA, the CDR3 is TGTGCCAGCAGTGAATACGAACACTCAAGGAATGGCTACACCTTC.

This clone was observed a single time. The chain recombines TRBV7-2 with TRBJ1-4; weak D call: TRBD1 (5 bases). The ends were cut back, 4 bases at V and 0 bases at J, with 9 bases in the middle. The length of the CDR3 is 15 residues. Per the germline V gene, CDR1 is SGHTA and CDR2 is FQGNSA. The CDR3 region has the DNA TGTGCCAGCAGCTGGACAAGAGCAACTAATGAAAAACTGTTTTTT. Translation gives CASSWTRATNEKLFF.

The CDR3 loop is CASIRRVSPVPNTGELFF. The CDR3 nucleotides are TGTGCCAGCATCCGACGGGTTAGCCCCGTTCCGAACACCGGGGAGCTGTTTTTT. This sequence joins TRBV28 and TRBJ2-2; D is unresolved. The CDR3 sequence is 18 residues long. Trimming shortened V by 7 bases and J by 0 bases, and 21 bases separated the two germline ends. From germline, CDR1 is MDHEN and CDR2 SYDVKM.

The V gene is TRBV11-2, the J gene TRBJ2-7; D perhaps matches TRBD2 (6 bases). CDR3 length: 14 residues. Trimming pared 6 bases from V and 4 bases from J, leaving 16 bases between. The germline CDR1 and CDR2 sequences are SGHAT and FQNNGV. CDR3 residues: CASSGGRGGYEQYF. CDR3 nucleotide sequence: TGTGCCAGCAGTGGTGGGCGGGGAGGTTACGAGCAGTACTTC.

This chain joins TRBV6-1 and TRBJ2-1, with 7 positions matching TRBD1. Germline V CDR1 and CDR2: MNHNS, SASEGT. Germline trimming cut 6 bases from V and 2 bases from J; bases unmatched to any gene: 7. The CDR3 has 15 amino acids. The CDR3 DNA sequence: TGTGCCAGCAGACTTACCGGGACAGCCTACAATGAGCAGTTCTTC. It specifies CASRLTGTAYNEQFF.

The chain uses TRBV19 and TRBJ2-2, with D uncertain. The CDR3 runs to 15 residues. Trimming cost V 3 bases and J 0 bases, with 8 bases left between them. Germline CDR1 LNHDA, CDR2 SQIVND (reference sequence). The CDR3 spells CASSILSSNTGELFF. CDR3 coding DNA: TGTGCCAGTAGTATCTTAAGTTCGAACACCGGGGAGCTGTTTTTT.

The rearrangement joins TRBV30 to TRBJ2-6; D is possibly TRBD1 (6 bases). Trimming took 4 bases from V and 1 from J, leaving 14 bases between them. CDR1 and CDR2 (germline): GTSNPN, SVGIG (reference sequence). The length of the CDR3 is 16 residues. CDR3 loop: CAWNIRGGSGANVLTF. The CDR3 DNA is TGTGCCTGGAATATCAGGGGCGGGTCTGGGGCCAACGTCCTGACTTTC.

The rearrangement joins TRBV6-6 to TRBJ1-4; D is unclear. The CDR3 covers 14 residues. Germline assignment: CDR1 MNHNY and CDR2 SVGAGI (reference sequence). The V gene lost 6 bases and the J gene lost 5 bases, with 13 bases spanning the gap. The CDR3, as DNA: TGTGCCAGCAGCCCGTCGGCCTGGAATGAAAAACTGTTTTTT. It specifies CASSPSAWNEKLFF.

This rearrangement joins TRBV30 to TRBJ2-1; the D gene is possibly TRBD2 (6 bases). CDR1 and CDR2 from the germline V gene are GTSNPN and SVGIG (reference sequence). Trimming removed 5 bases at V and 1 base at J, with 18 bases between. The CDR3 runs 16 residues. CDR3 nucleotides: TGTGCCTGGGGTGACCGACTGGGACTTTCCTACAATGAGCAGTTCTTC. It is translated as CAWGDRLGLSYNEQFF.

The rearrangement uses TRBV5-1 and TRBJ2-2, with D possibly matching TRBD2 (6 bases). The CDR3 sequence is 15 residues long. Trimming stripped 0 bases from V and 4 bases from J, with 10 bases between. Germline CDR1 SGHRS, CDR2 YFSETQ. Written as DNA, the CDR3 is TGCGCCAGCAGCTTGGAGGCGGGATTCACCGGGGAGCTGTTTTTT. This codes for CASSLEAGFTGELFF.

This chain joins TRBV5-4 and TRBJ2-6, with a weak D call TRBD2 (6 bases). The V end was cut by 4 bases, the J end by 1 base, with 9 bases between. The CDR3 has 15 residues. Germline CDR1 reads SGHNT; CDR2 reads YYREEE (reference sequence). This CDR3 is CASSLGGSGANVLTF. The CDR3 nucleotides read TGTGCCAGCAGCCTCGGGGGATCTGGGGCCAACGTCCTGACTTTC.

The chain is built from TRBV19 and TRBJ1-1; TRBD1 might be the D (5 bases). V gave up 3 bases and J gave up 10 bases, with 9 bases separating them. Germline V gene sequence: CDR1 LNHDA, CDR2 SQIVND (reference sequence). The CDR3 totals 11 residues. The CDR3 nucleotides read TGTGCCAGTAGTATGGGACTAACAGCTTTCTTT. Translation: CASSMGLTAFF.

The rearrangement links TRBV25-1 to TRBJ1-6; TRBD1 agrees at 8 bases. Germline lookup yields CDR1 MGHDK and CDR2 SYGVNS. This CDR3 contains 18 residues. V lost 6 bases, J lost 0 bases, and 10 bases stayed unmatched. In nucleotides, the CDR3 is TGTGCCAGCAGGAACGGGACAGGCCTTAGCTCCTATAATTCACCCCTCCACTTT. This codes for CASRNGTGLSSYNSPLHF.

In regard to this clone: Other nucleotide sequences in the sample specify the same CDR3. The chain has TRBV5-4 and TRBJ2-3; D is perhaps TRBD1 or TRBD2 (5 bases each). This CDR3 comprises 14 residues. The germline V gene has CDR1 SGHNT and CDR2 YYREEE (reference sequence). The V and J ends lost 4 bases and 5 bases respectively, with 14 bases between them. The CDR3 region is CASSPKGRGDTQYF. The CDR3 nucleotides read TGTGCCAGCAGCCCGAAGGGACGGGGAGATACGCAGTATTTT.

This chain connects TRBV4-2 to TRBJ2-1; D call uncertain. This CDR3 contains 17 residues. Germline loops: CDR1 LGHNA, CDR2 YNFKEQ. Trimming took 1 base from V and 4 from J, leaving 17 bases between them. CDR3 DNA sequence: TGTGCCAGCAGCCAAGCGGAACTTCACAATCAATACAATGAGCAGTTCTTC. This translates into CASSQAELHNQYNEQFF.

The chain has TRBV7-3 and TRBJ2-6, with D perhaps TRBD1 (7 bases). CDR3 length equals 16 residues. Trimming stripped 5 bases from V and 2 bases from J, with 13 bases between. The germline gives CDR1 SGHTA, CDR2 FQGTGA. CDR3 sequence (DNA): TGTGCCAGCAGCCAGGGGGGAAAGGCTGGGGCCAACGTCCTGACTTTC. Its protein product is CASSQGGKAGANVLTF.

In its sample, this clone was seen once. CDR3 residues: CASSEALPSYEQYF. CDR3 DNA: TGTGCCAGCAGTGAAGCCCTACCTTCCTACGAGCAGTACTTC. The chain is built from TRBV6-1 and TRBJ2-7; D is undetermined. CDR1 is MNHNS, CDR2 SASEGT, per germline. The ends were cut back, 0 bases at V and 1 base at J, with 7 bases in the middle. The CDR3 extends over 14 amino acids.